These 3 T cell receptor beta chains originate from one sample sequenced in a study of human T cells and chemical hapten exposure. Via MiXCR, TCRdb re-called the RACE reads, giving one row per CDR3 protein. Found here are 75,000 to 90,000 distinct CDR3 sequences, about 10% of them singletons; the top ten hold approximately 3.7%. Specified time point: patch test 3, about 24 weeks after DPC sensitization. As for treatment: therapeutic diphenylcyclopropenone sensitization with weekly scalp DPC. The sequencing used whole blood, collected in connection with sensitization to the hapten diphenylcyclopropenone (DPC). The receptors here all came from a woman between 50 and 59 years old with alopecia areata. Some clones in this sample may be carry-over from other donors' samples.

In its sample, this clonotype was seen a few times. V usage is TRBV5-1 and J usage is TRBJ1-4; D gene ambiguous. V was trimmed by 4 bases and J by 0 bases, leaving 16 bases between them. Germline loops: CDR1 SGHRS, CDR2 YFSETQ. The CDR3 length is 17 residues. This CDR3 reads CASSPSIPSATNEKLFF. CDR3 coding DNA: TGCGCCAGCAGCCCATCAATCCCCTCCGCAACTAATGAAAAACTGTTTTTT.

This clonotype was picked up many times. This chain joins TRBV5-8 and TRBJ2-1, with 9 bases that match TRBD1. The CDR3 contains 15 residues. CDR1 and CDR2 (germline): SGHTS, YDEGEE. The J segment lost 7 bases and the V segment lost 2 bases, leaving 7 bases of the junction unmatched. CDR3 sequence reads: CASSLQGASRNEQFF. CDR3 bases: TGTGCCAGCAGCTTACAGGGGGCATCGAGGAATGAGCAGTTCTTC. The full variable domain, with the rest looked up from reference TRBV5-8 and TRBJ2-1, is EAGVTQSPTHLIKTRGQQATLRCSPISGHTSVYWYQQALGLGLQFLLWYDEGEERNRGNFPPRFSGRQFPNYSSELNVNALELEDSALYLCASSLQGASRNEQFFGPGTRLTVL.

This clonotype was recorded a few times. The chain recombines TRBV29-1 with TRBJ2-1; the D gene is possibly TRBD2 (5 bases). Germline values: CDR1 SQVTM, CDR2 ANQGSEA. Trimming shortened V by 4 bases and J by 10 bases, and 14 bases separated the two germline ends. The CDR3 is 12 residues long. CDR3 sequence (DNA): TGCAGCGTTGGGAGTCTAGGAGGCGAGCAGTTCTTC. This translates into CSVGSLGGEQFF.